The 9 T cell receptor beta chains reported below all come from one sample, sequenced in a study of blood T cell repertoires in COVID-19. Using immunoSEQ multiplex PCR, the repertoire was profiled, and TCRdb retains in-frame clones only, with some absent. The sample lists a few hundred thousand clones, nearly 90% occurring once. The specimen sequenced was PBMCs or T cells enriched from blood (not recorded which). The receptors shown here come from a woman under 30 who had been exposed to COVID-19.

CDR3 region: CASSQDRGGPYEQYF. The CDR3 nucleotides read TGTGCCAGCAGCCAAGATAGAGGGGGTCCCTACGAGCAGTACTTC. The chain joins TRBV4-2 to TRBJ2-7; D may be TRBD1 (6 bases). The length of the CDR3 is 15 residues. Trimming stripped 0 bases from V and 2 bases from J, with 11 bases between. Looked up from germline, CDR1 is LGHNA and CDR2 is YNFKEQ.

The chain combines TRBV18 with TRBJ1-6, with D unclear. Trimming took off 3 bases at V and 0 bases at J, with 15 bases between the two ends. There are 18 residues in the CDR3. Germline V CDR1 and CDR2: KGHSH, LQKENI. This CDR3 is CASSPRSPSSSYNSPLHF. The CDR3 nucleotides are TGTGCCAGCTCACCCCGGAGCCCAAGCAGCTCCTATAATTCACCCCTCCACTTT.

The V and J genes are TRBV6-5 and TRBJ1-5; D unresolved. The CDR3 length is 15 residues. Germline CDR1 and CDR2: MNHEY and SVGAGI. With 2 bases removed from V and 1 base from J, the gap between germline ends came to 9 bases. CDR3 amino acids: CASSYTRSSNQPQHF. CDR3 in DNA: TGTGCCAGCAGTTACACTCGATCCAGCAATCAGCCCCAGCATTTT.

This sequence joins TRBV19 and TRBJ2-1; 11 nucleotides agree with TRBD2. The CDR3 consists of 17 residues. With V trimmed by 4 bases and J by 0 bases, 5 bases remained unmatched. Germline lookup yields CDR1 LNHDA and CDR2 SQIVND (reference sequence). The chain's CDR3 is CASSTGTSGSSYNEQFF. CDR3 DNA sequence: TGTGCCAGTAGTACCGGGACTAGCGGAAGCTCCTACAATGAGCAGTTCTTC.

The rearrangement links TRBV5-4 to TRBJ1-2; D is uncertain. Trimming pared 4 bases from V and 5 bases from J, leaving 6 bases between. The germline V gene has CDR1 SGHNT and CDR2 YYREEE (reference sequence). CDR3 size: 11 residues. CDR3 protein: CASSNKYGYTF. The CDR3 DNA follows: TGTGCCAGCAGCAATAAATATGGCTACACCTTC.

The sample holds a few counts of this clone. This chain connects TRBV19 to TRBJ2-1; possible D gene TRBD1, 5 bases. V was shortened by 5 bases and J by 9 bases, with 17 bases between the two germline ends. Germline CDR1 is LNHDA and CDR2 is SQIVND (reference sequence). The CDR3 consists of 14 residues. The CDR3 reads CASSSRTLYFEQFF. CDR3 nucleotides: TGTGCCAGTAGTTCACGGACACTATACTTTGAGCAGTTCTTC.

The chain is built from TRBV18 and TRBJ2-7, with 14 bases fitting TRBD2. The trim removed 2 bases at V and 6 bases at J, leaving 6 bases unmatched. Germline CDR1 is KGHSH and CDR2 is LQKENI. The CDR3 contains 16 residues. The CDR3 sequence: CASSPSGLAGGVEQYF. DNA of the CDR3: TGTGCCAGCTCACCATCCGGACTAGCGGGAGGTGTCGAGCAGTACTTC. Based on the CDR3 plus reference TRBV18 and TRBJ2-7, the full variable domain is NAGVMQNPRHLVRRRGQEARLRCSPMKGHSHVYWYRQLPEEGLKFMVYLQKENIIDESGMPKERFSAEFPKEGPSILRIQQVVRGDSAAYFCASSPSGLAGGVEQYFGPGTRLTVT.

V and J are TRBV19 and TRBJ1-5; D possibly corresponds to TRBD1 (5 bases). The V end was cut by 5 bases, the J end by 4 bases, with 15 bases between. Germline V gene data show CDR1 as LNHDA and CDR2 as SQIVND (reference sequence). This CDR3 is 15 amino acids long. The CDR3 here is CASSWGVGYNQPQHF. The CDR3 DNA reads TGTGCCAGTAGTTGGGGGGTGGGGTATAATCAGCCCCAGCATTTT. Supplemented by reference TRBV19 and TRBJ1-5, the full variable domain reads DGGITQSPKYLFRKEGQNVTLSCEQNLNHDAMYWYRQDPGQGLRLIYYSQIVNDFQKGDIAEGYSVSREKKESFPLTVTSAQKNPTAFYLCASSWGVGYNQPQHFGDGTRLSIL.

This chain uses TRBV6-2 or TRBV6-3 with TRBJ1-6, with D unclear. The length of the CDR3 is 16 residues. Germline CDR1 and CDR2: MNHEY and SVGEGT. Trimming removed 5 bases at V and 6 bases at J, with 17 bases between. The CDR3 protein is CASSPSGRKGNSPLHF. CDR3 in DNA: TGTGCCAGCAGTCCCTCGGGGAGGAAGGGTAATTCACCCCTCCACTTT.